What follows is one T cell receptor beta chain and its context. Its specificity is not known. Produced via immunoSEQ multiplex PCR; TCRdb's table is partial and in-frame only. The data show 150,000 or so clones, with more than 70% seen just once and around 2.2% held by the top ten. This record belongs to a study of T cell responses to AZD1222 COVID-19 vaccine. Study details: Doses given second, at about 4 or about 12 weeks, were pooled.

V lost 6 bases to trimming and J lost 11 bases, with 18 bases between them. The CDR3 has 13 amino acids. The germline gives CDR1 LGHNT, CDR2 FRNRAP. Findings and limits, study-wide: The study found vaccine-associated CD4 TCRs spanning spike, dominant at 160-218 and 743-854.

The rearrangement links TRBV12-5 to TRBJ2-3, with D possibly TRBD2 on 5 matching bases. This specimen was peripheral blood, taken on day 0 of AZD1222 vaccination. The TCR sequence derives from an adult in good health. CDR3 protein: CASGPAYGEGQYF. The CDR3 nucleotides are TGTGCTAGTGGCCCTGCTTACGGGGAAGGGCAGTATTTT. The entire variable domain, with the rest obtained from reference TRBV12-5 and TRBJ2-3, is as follows: DARVTQTPRHKVTEMGQEVTMRCQPILGHNTVFWYRQTMMQGLELLAYFRNRAPLDDSGMPKDRFSAEMPDATLATLKIQPSEPRDSAVYFCASGPAYGEGQYFGPGTRLTVL.